This entry is about one T cell receptor beta chain. The antigen is undetermined. This entry belongs to a study of T cell responses to AZD1222 COVID-19 vaccine. Study-level points and caveats: All repertoire sampling was performed exclusively after the peak T cell response.

Repertoires were generated with immunoSEQ multiplex PCR, while TCRdb's copy carries only in-frame clones and drops some. The sample lists approximately 150,000 clones; around 92% were seen once. The TCR was taken from an adult who had recovered from COVID-19. The specimen comprised peripheral blood, sampled after recovery from COVID-19.

The chain's CDR3 is CASSQADRNSPLHF. Here the CDR3 DNA reads TGTGCCAGCAGCCAAGCGGACAGAAATTCACCCCTCCACTTT. The V call is TRBV3-1 (or the pseudogene TRBV3-2), the J call TRBJ1-6, with D perhaps TRBD1 (6 bases). From germline, CDR1 is LGHDT and CDR2 YNNKEL (reference sequence). Trimming took 1 base from V and 7 from J, leaving 8 bases between them. The CDR3 has 14 amino acids.